The 26 T cell receptor beta chains below all came from one sample that was sequenced in a study of Graves' ophthalmopathy and Graves' hyperthyroidism. RNA transcripts were the source from which TCR beta CDR3 regions were amplified. Scientists carried out first-round RT-PCR using HTBI primers and then a second-round multiplex PCR. TCRdb used MiXCR to reprocess the multiplex PCR reads, holding one entry per CDR3 protein. The sample holds around 1,200,000 distinct CDR3 sequences, 35% to 40% seen once. Source material: peripheral blood or thyroid tissue (not recorded which). The receptors shown here come from an adult man with Graves' hyperthyroidism.

The chain couples TRBV2 to TRBJ2-5; D may be TRBD1 (6 bases). The germline V and J ends were trimmed by 6 bases and 5 bases, with 16 bases remaining between them. CDR1 and CDR2 from the germline V gene are SNHLY and FYNNEI. CDR3 size: 14 residues. In nucleotides, the CDR3 is TGTGCCAGCAGCGCTAGGGGACAAATGGAGACCCAGTACTTC. The encoded protein is CASSARGQMETQYF.

The J gene is TRBJ2-7, the V gene TRBV7-9, with TRBD2 as a possible D gene (5 bases). This CDR3 has 15 residues. CDR1 is SEHNR, CDR2 FQNEAQ, per germline (reference sequence). Trimming cost V 0 bases and J 6 bases, with 15 bases left between them. CDR3 amino acids: CASSLAVGERSEQYF. The DNA for the CDR3 is TGTGCCAGCAGCTTAGCGGTCGGGGAAAGATCCGAGCAGTACTTC. Drawing the rest from reference TRBV7-9 and TRBJ2-7, the complete variable domain is DTGVSQNPRHKITKRGQNVTFRCDPISEHNRLYWYRQTLGQGPEFLTYFQNEAQLEKSRLLSDRFSAERPKGSFSTLEIQRTEQGDSAMYLCASSLAVGERSEQYFGPGTRLTVT.

This clonotype was recorded once. A much larger clone lies one base from this, so it may be a read error. The genes are TRBV20-1 and TRBJ1-1; 7 nucleotides line up with TRBD1. The CDR3 is made up of 14 amino acids. Per germline, CDR1 DFQATT and CDR2 SNEGSKA (reference sequence). V trimming: 6 bases; J trimming: 1 base; junction bases outside the gene matches: 8. CDR3 in DNA: TGCAGTGCAAACAGGGGATGGAAGAACACTGAAGCTTTCTTT. Protein product: CSANRGWKNTEAFF.

This clonotype was counted many times. The chain recombines TRBV10-3 with TRBJ2-7; TRBD1 might be the D (6 bases). The CDR3 spans 13 residues. CDR1 and CDR2 (germline): ENHRY, SYGVKD. Trimming took off 4 bases at V and 4 bases at J, with 11 bases between the two ends. CDR3 DNA sequence: TGTGCCATCAGTGTTCAGGGGCAGTACGAGCAGTACTTC. The encoded protein is CAISVQGQYEQYF.

This clonotype was seen only a few times. V usage is TRBV6-5 and J usage is TRBJ2-7; no clear D gene. V lost 3 bases to trimming and J lost 7 bases, with 10 bases between them. This CDR3 is built from 12 residues. Germline assignment: CDR1 MNHEY and CDR2 SVGAGI. The CDR3 protein is CASSYKTGEQYF. Here the CDR3 DNA reads TGTGCCAGCAGTTATAAGACCGGGGAGCAGTACTTC.

This clonotype appeared once. The CDR3 here is CATLQGRGREKLFF. DNA of the CDR3: TGTGCCACACTCCAGGGAAGGGGGCGAGAAAAACTGTTTTTT. The rearrangement joins TRBV10-3 to TRBJ1-4, with 7 bases that match TRBD1. J was trimmed by 8 bases and V by 10 bases; bases with no gene match: 13. CDR1 is ENHRY, CDR2 SYGVKD, per germline. The CDR3 length is 14 residues.

J is TRBJ2-5 and V is TRBV29-1; 9 nucleotides match TRBD1. Germline assignment: CDR1 SQVTM and CDR2 ANQGSEA. V lost 2 bases to trimming and J lost 9 bases; unmatched junction nucleotides: 7. This CDR3 spans 13 amino acids. In DNA form, the CDR3 reads TGCAGCGTTGAAACTAGGGACAGGGATGCCCAGTACTTC. Translation: CSVETRDRDAQYF.

This clonotype was observed at least ten times. The chain has TRBV10-3 and TRBJ2-2, with D perhaps matching TRBD2 (5 bases). Trimming took 4 bases from V and 1 from J, leaving 7 bases between them. Germline V gives CDR1 ENHRY, CDR2 SYGVKD. The CDR3 covers 14 residues. The CDR3 DNA reads as TGTGCCATCAGTGTCGGAGGGAACACCGGGGAGCTGTTTTTT. Translated, it gives CAISVGGNTGELFF.

The chain has TRBV10-2 and TRBJ1-5, with 10 bases matching TRBD1. The CDR3 extends over 13 amino acids. The V gene end was trimmed by 10 bases and the J gene end by 7 bases; junction bases not matched to a gene: 7. Germline CDR1 is WSHSY and CDR2 is SAAADI. The CDR3, as DNA: TGCGCCACTCGGGACAGGGGTGGCCAGCCCCAGCATTTT. Its protein is CATRDRGGQPQHF.

This chain links TRBV29-1 with TRBJ2-1; D could derive from TRBD1 or TRBD2 (7 bases each). The V gene's germline CDR1 is SQVTM and CDR2 ANQGSEA. The CDR3 sequence is 13 residues long. With 5 bases removed from V and 5 bases from J, the gap between germline ends came to 13 bases. CDR3 protein: CSVSPGGDNEQFF. The CDR3 DNA reads as TGCAGCGTTTCCCCAGGGGGGGACAATGAGCAGTTCTTC.

The chain couples TRBV29-1 to TRBJ2-7; a weak D match, TRBD2 (6 bases). The CDR3 spans 15 residues. The V end lost 3 bases, the J end lost 3 bases, and 18 bases lay between the germline ends. CDR1 is SQVTM, CDR2 ANQGSEA, per germline. Written as DNA, the CDR3 is TGCAGCGTTGATGGGGTAGGAGGGTTCTACTACGAGCAGTACTTC. Translating it yields CSVDGVGGFYYEQYF.

The chain uses TRBV5-1 and TRBJ2-7; tentatively, D is TRBD2 (6 bases). CDR1 is SGHRS, CDR2 YFSETQ, per germline. The length of the CDR3 is 15 residues. Trimming pared 2 bases from V and 5 bases from J, leaving 17 bases between. The CDR3 is CASSFDRAGLDEQYF. CDR3 sequence (DNA): TGCGCCAGCAGCTTCGATCGGGCGGGACTCGACGAGCAGTACTTC.

This clonotype came up many times. V gene TRBV20-1 combines with J gene TRBJ2-5; 14 nucleotides align to TRBD2. This CDR3 is 14 amino acids long. Germline V lookup: CDR1 DFQATT, CDR2 SNEGSKA (reference sequence). Trimming cost V 6 bases and J 5 bases; bases outside gene matches: 5. For the CDR3, the DNA is TGCAGTGCGATGGGACTAGCGGGAGCTGAGACCCAGTACTTC. Translating gives CSAMGLAGAETQYF.

There are many counts of this clonotype. V and J are TRBV20-1 and TRBJ2-5; D unclear. This CDR3 has 14 residues. The V end was cut by 0 bases, the J end by 3 bases, with 11 bases between. Germline loops: CDR1 DFQATT, CDR2 SNEGSKA (reference sequence). The CDR3 nucleotides read TGCAGTGCTAGAGAGGGGTGGGTGGAAGAGACCCAGTACTTC. Translated, it gives CSAREGWVEETQYF.

This clonotype has a count of ten or more. The V call is TRBV5-6, the J call TRBJ1-1; D gene ambiguous. Germline lookup yields CDR1 SGHDT and CDR2 YYEEEE. V lost 0 bases and J lost 5, with 11 bases in between. The CDR3 covers 14 residues. This CDR3 reads CASSLVAVGTEAFF. For the CDR3, the DNA is TGTGCCAGCAGCTTGGTCGCAGTTGGGACTGAAGCTTTCTTT.

This clonotype was detected ten times or more. This rearrangement joins TRBV6-6 to TRBJ1-2, with D maybe TRBD1 (6 bases). Trimming removed 4 bases at V and 7 bases at J, with 16 bases between. Looked up from germline, CDR1 is MNHNY and CDR2 is SVGAGI (reference sequence). This CDR3 has 14 amino acids. CDR3 nucleotide sequence: TGTGCCAGCAGTTTGTCGACAGGAATCTCTGGCTACACCTTC. Its translation: CASSLSTGISGYTF.

This clonotype is a singleton in its sample. The chain uses TRBV25-1 and TRBJ2-7; 9 bases line up with TRBD1. This CDR3 is built from 19 residues. V lost 6 bases, J lost 7 bases, and 25 bases stayed unmatched. Germline V gene data show CDR1 as MGHDK and CDR2 as SYGVNS. The CDR3: CASSRRQGGARMGVREQYF. The CDR3 DNA reads TGTGCCAGCAGCCGCCGACAGGGGGGAGCGAGGATGGGGGTAAGAGAGCAGTACTTC.

The rearrangement joins TRBV5-4 to TRBJ2-5, with TRBD1 as a possible D gene (6 bases). Trimming cost V 4 bases and J 7 bases, with 23 bases left between them. This CDR3 has 16 amino acids. Per the germline V gene, CDR1 is SGHNT and CDR2 is YYREEE (reference sequence). CDR3 sequence reads: CASSPRGGRQSGTQYF. CDR3 bases: TGTGCCAGCAGCCCAAGAGGGGGTCGACAGTCCGGGACCCAGTACTTC.

V gene TRBV5-6 combines with J gene TRBJ2-5; 7 bases match TRBD2. Germline V CDR1 and CDR2: SGHDT, YYEEEE. This CDR3 spans 16 amino acids. Trimming removed 2 bases from V and 2 bases from J; junction bases left unmatched: 9. The CDR3 sequence is CASSFRGVLRQETQYF. In DNA, the CDR3 is TGTGCCAGCAGCTTTCGGGGGGTCCTGCGTCAAGAGACCCAGTACTTC.

This clonotype has just a few counts. The chain is built from TRBV6-5 and TRBJ1-5; 10 positions agree with TRBD1. Germline CDR1 is MNHEY and CDR2 is SVGAGI. Trimming took 6 bases from V and 5 from J; bases not matched to a gene: 4. The CDR3 is 14 residues long. The CDR3 here is CASRYGQGDQPQHF. DNA of the CDR3: TGTGCCAGCAGATACGGACAGGGGGATCAGCCCCAGCATTTT.

In this sample, this clonotype turned up many times. The chain combines TRBV4-3 with TRBJ2-5; weak D call: TRBD1 (6 bases). Trimming removed 0 bases from V and 14 bases from J, with 16 bases in between. CDR1 LGHNA and CDR2 YSLEER come from the germline V gene. This CDR3 contains 13 residues. This chain's CDR3 is CASSQDRVGAPYF. The DNA for the CDR3 is TGCGCCAGCAGCCAAGATCGAGTGGGGGCTCCATACTTC.

V gene TRBV20-1 combines with J gene TRBJ1-1; D remains ambiguous. The CDR3 covers 12 residues. The germline gives CDR1 DFQATT, CDR2 SNEGSKA (reference sequence). V dropped 3 bases and J dropped 3 bases, with 8 bases sitting between them. The CDR3 sequence is CSARRQDTEAFF. CDR3 coding DNA: TGCAGTGCTAGGCGGCAGGACACTGAAGCTTTCTTT.

This clonotype appeared a few times. The gene calls are TRBV7-9 and TRBJ1-4; weak D call: TRBD1 (6 bases). The CDR3 sequence is 14 residues long. V lost 6 bases to trimming and J lost 3 bases, with 11 bases between them. Germline loops: CDR1 SEHNR, CDR2 FQNEAQ (reference sequence). The CDR3 region is CASSTQGPNEKLFF. The CDR3 region has the DNA TGTGCCAGCAGTACACAGGGTCCTAATGAAAAACTGTTTTTT.

This clonotype has ten or more counts. The chain links TRBV20-1 to TRBJ2-7, with D maybe TRBD2 (6 bases). Germline lookup yields CDR1 DFQATT and CDR2 SNEGSKA (reference sequence). The CDR3 length is 13 residues. V gave up 2 bases and J gave up 0 bases, with 8 bases separating them. CDR3 DNA: TGCAGTGCTAGATGGGGGGACTCCTACGAGCAGTACTTC. Protein: CSARWGDSYEQYF.

J is TRBJ2-7 and V is TRBV29-1; TRBD2 is a possible D gene (5 bases). From germline, CDR1 is SQVTM and CDR2 ANQGSEA. V was pared by 4 bases and J by 6 bases, with 10 bases between. The CDR3 has 11 residues. DNA for the CDR3: TGCAGCGTTGTTGGGAGCCCCGAGCAGTACTTC. This gives the protein CSVVGSPEQYF.

The chain links TRBV15 to TRBJ2-3; D unresolved. The CDR3 runs 13 residues. Germline CDR1 is LNHNV and CDR2 is YYDKDF (reference sequence). Trimming stripped 0 bases from V and 6 bases from J, with 7 bases between. CDR3 nucleotide sequence: TGTGCCACCAGCAGAGATTTCACGGATACGCAGTATTTT. It translates to CATSRDFTDTQYF.